This entry describes one T cell receptor (beta chain). This clonotype was detected a few times. Its antigen remains undetermined. There are no base qualities to consult, and no much larger clone falls within one base. Read against the paper, the sample's treatment or condition label means: approximately 11-day PBMC culture with coronavirus spike peptide pools or control peptides (ViraFEST assay). To expand antigen-specific T cells with peptide pools and then pick out the expanded clonotypes through TCR sequencing, the study relied on the ViraFEST assay. The convalescent patients' positive SARS-CoV-2 PCR tests fell between March and December 2020, which was before the Alpha, Beta and Delta variants emerged in the United States. Each well held approximately 2 million PBMCs cultured in IMDM containing roughly 5% human AB serum and around 10 IU/ml IL-2, with roughly 10 ug/ml peptide pools added. Half of the culture medium was replaced with fresh IL-2-containing medium on days 3 and 7. Once the cells had been in culture for ten to eleven days, the EasySep CD4+ T cell isolation kit was used to isolate CD4+ T cells by negative selection. Ficoll-Paque Plus gradient centrifugation was used to isolate PBMCs from whole blood, and the isolated PBMCs were then either used fresh or cryopreserved at -140C. Each culture condition was generally run in triplicate wells.

The germline V gene (reference sequence) sets CDR1 to MNHEY and CDR2 to SMNVEV. The CDR3 covers 15 residues, taking in both the cysteine and the phenylalanine. The DNA shown is the 45-base CDR3, in frame from base 1. V has 3 bases trimmed and J has 4 bases trimmed; junction bases matching no gene number 8. The data were taken from a study of vaccination and CD4 T cells after COVID-19 (dated by TCRdb to between 2020 and 2023). About the full investigation: Every convalescent patient had a positive nasal swab PCR test for SARS-CoV-2, with mild disease in eight to ten patients and severe disease in one. The convalescent cohort included six males and four females, with two Hispanic individuals, seven Caucasians, two Asians and one multiracial person. Two doses of either the Pfizer-BioNTech BNT162b2 vaccine (n=8) or the Moderna mRNA-1273 vaccine (n=2) were administered to participants. Post-COVID blood samples were collected from convalescent patients a median of about 92 days after diagnosis, with a range of roughly 30 to 161 days. Post-vaccine blood samples were taken a median of about 72 days after the second vaccine dose, with a range of 14 to 241 days. Culture stimuli were overlapping spike peptide pools from SARS-CoV-2 and from the common cold coronaviruses HCoV-NL63, HCoV-OC43 and HCoV-229E. In control cultures, a CEFX viral epitope pool was used as positive control, an HIV-1 Nef peptide pool was used as negative control, or no peptide was added. In around ten COVID-19 convalescent patients and a handful of infection-naive healthy vaccine recipients, the spike-specific CD4+ TCR repertoire before mRNA vaccination was compared with the repertoire after mRNA vaccination. The paper as a whole reports these results and caveats: Only a relatively small number of convalescent patients were included in the study, and early timepoints following natural infection were not analyzed. In convalescent patients, nearly all vaccine-specific clones (304 of 307) were found to be mono-reactive for SARS-CoV-2 spike rather than cross-reactive with common cold coronaviruses. In convalescent patients, a median roughly 86% of post-vaccine SARS-CoV-2-reactive clones were detected only after vaccination, suggesting vaccine-specific priming. An increase in the median number of SARS-CoV-2-reactive clonotypes from 21 after infection to 38 after vaccination was observed, but the change was not found to be significant.

Libraries came from PCR. At the Johns Hopkins FTIC core, DNA from the cultured CD4+ T cells underwent TCR sequencing with the Oncomine TCR Beta short-read assay. The QIAamp micro DNA kit was used to extract genomic DNA from the cultured CD4+ T cells. Oncomine TCR Beta libraries made from cultured CD4+ T cells were pooled using unique dual indexes and sequenced on an Illumina iSeq 100. As for how the authors treated the data: Non-productive sequences were removed, and CDR3s that did not start with C, did not end with F or W, or were shorter than 7 amino acids were discarded. Antigen-specific clonotypes were identified with the MANAFEST web application by comparing peptide-stimulated wells with reference and other culture wells. An FDR below 0.05, an odds ratio above 5, and a productive frequency above 0.1% in at least two of three replicate wells were required for clones to be considered positive. Clonotypes that were significantly expanded in both SARS-CoV-2 spike wells and at least one common cold coronavirus spike condition were defined as cross-reactive. Similarity between CDR3 sequences was evaluated in R version 3.6.1 using Levenshtein distances (stringdist) and unrooted phylogenetic trees (ape). In TCRdb, the public reads were trimmed at Q25 with fastp and aligned with MiXCR, with productive beta chains retained. Duplicate CDR3 protein sequences are folded into a single record with the most common DNA and genes. For this entry, the V and J calls and clone size follow TCRdb and not the study's own pipeline. The sample profile shows about 14,000 distinct CDR3 sequences; 45% to 55% of them were found once. Over 9.5% of the sample is held by the ten biggest clonotypes.

This sequence originates from a human donor who had recovered from COVID-19. Sequencing input: CD4+ T cells from blood, cultured in vitro. Here the chain combines TRBV27 and TRBJ1-2; TRBD1 agrees with 7 junctional bases. The CDR3 amino acid sequence is: CASSLRTGAFYGYTF. The DNA reads TGTGCCAGCAGTTTGAGGACAGGAGCTTTCTATGGCTACACCTTC.